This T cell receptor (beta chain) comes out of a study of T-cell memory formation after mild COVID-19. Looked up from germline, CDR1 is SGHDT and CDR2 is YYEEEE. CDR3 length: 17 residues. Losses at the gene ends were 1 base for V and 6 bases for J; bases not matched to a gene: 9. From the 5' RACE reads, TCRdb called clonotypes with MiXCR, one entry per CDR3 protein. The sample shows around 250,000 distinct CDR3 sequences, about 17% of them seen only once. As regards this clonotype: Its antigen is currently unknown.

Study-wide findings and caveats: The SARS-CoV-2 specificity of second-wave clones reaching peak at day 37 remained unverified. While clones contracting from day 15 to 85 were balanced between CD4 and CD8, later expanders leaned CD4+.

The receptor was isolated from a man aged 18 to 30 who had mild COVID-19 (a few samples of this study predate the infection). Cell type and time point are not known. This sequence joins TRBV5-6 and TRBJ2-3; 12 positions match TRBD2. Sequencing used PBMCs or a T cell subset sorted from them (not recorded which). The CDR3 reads CASSLRLAGALGDTQYF. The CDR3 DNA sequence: TGTGCCAGCAGCTTGCGACTAGCGGGGGCCCTCGGGGATACGCAGTATTTT.